These 4 T cell receptor beta chains were sequenced from one sample in a study of T-cell reconstitution after alpha-beta-depleted transplantation in children. Unique molecular identifiers were used in preparing the TCRbeta library. MiXCR was run by TCRdb on the PCR reads, yielding one entry per CDR3 protein. The sample lists hundreds of thousands of distinct CDR3 sequences, around 15% occurring once. Sequenced here: PBMCs, mostly from graft donor cells, sampled 360 days after TCRalphabeta/CD19-depleted stem cell transplant. These receptors all stem from a boy younger than two who had a stem cell transplant for Wiskott-Aldrich syndrome, so the T cells may come from the graft donor.

This clonotype showed up just a few times. The chain employs TRBV6-5 and TRBJ2-1; D unresolved. Trimming took off 0 bases at V and 2 bases at J, with 8 bases between the two ends. The CDR3 runs 15 residues. Germline CDR1 is MNHEY and CDR2 is SVGAGI. The CDR3 DNA sequence: TGTGCCAGCAGTTACTCGCAGGCCACCTACAATGAGCAGTTCTTC. Protein product: CASSYSQATYNEQFF.

The genes are TRBV4-1 and TRBJ2-3; D is unclear. CDR1 and CDR2 from the germline V gene are MGHRA and YSYEKL. V gave up 1 base and J gave up 0 bases, with 11 bases separating them. The CDR3 is made up of 16 amino acids. CDR3 DNA sequence: TGCGCCAGCAGCCAAGGACCCTTTGGGAGCACAGATACGCAGTATTTT. The encoded protein is CASSQGPFGSTDTQYF.

J is TRBJ2-7 and V is TRBV4-1, with TRBD1 matching 10 bases. CDR1 and CDR2 from the germline V gene are MGHRA and YSYEKL. The CDR3 totals 16 residues. The V gene end was trimmed by 3 bases and the J gene end by 5 bases; junction bases not matched to a gene: 10. DNA for the CDR3: TGCGCCAGCAGCCAGTGGGACAGGGGCAGGGTAGACGAGCAGTACTTC. It specifies CASSQWDRGRVDEQYF.

The rearrangement links TRBV12-3 or TRBV12-4 to TRBJ2-2; D call uncertain. Between the trimmed V and J ends, which lost 5 bases and 5 bases, there was a span of 18 bases. The CDR3 covers 16 residues. Written as DNA, the CDR3 is TGTGCCAGCAGTACCCCTAACAAGTTTAGAACCGGGGAGCTGTTTTTT. Its protein product is CASSTPNKFRTGELFF.